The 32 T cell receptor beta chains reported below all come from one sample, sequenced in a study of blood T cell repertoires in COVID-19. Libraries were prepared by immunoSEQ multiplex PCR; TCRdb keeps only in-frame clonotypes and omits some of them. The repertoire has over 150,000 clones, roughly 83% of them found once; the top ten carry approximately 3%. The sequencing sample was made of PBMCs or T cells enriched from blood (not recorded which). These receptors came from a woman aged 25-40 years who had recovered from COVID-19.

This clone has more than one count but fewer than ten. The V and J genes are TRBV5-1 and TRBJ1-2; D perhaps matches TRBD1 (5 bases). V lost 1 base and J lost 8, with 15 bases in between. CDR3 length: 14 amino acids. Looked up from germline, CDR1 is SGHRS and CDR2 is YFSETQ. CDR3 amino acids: CASSLTRGGSGYTF. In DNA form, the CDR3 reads TGCGCCAGCAGCTTGACAAGGGGAGGATCCGGCTACACCTTC.

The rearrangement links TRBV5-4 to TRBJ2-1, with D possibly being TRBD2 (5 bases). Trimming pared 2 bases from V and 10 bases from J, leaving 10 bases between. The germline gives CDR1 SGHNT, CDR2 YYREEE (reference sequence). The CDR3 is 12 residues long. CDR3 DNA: TGTGCCAGCAGCTTCACTAGAGAGGAGCAGTTCTTC. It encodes CASSFTREEQFF.

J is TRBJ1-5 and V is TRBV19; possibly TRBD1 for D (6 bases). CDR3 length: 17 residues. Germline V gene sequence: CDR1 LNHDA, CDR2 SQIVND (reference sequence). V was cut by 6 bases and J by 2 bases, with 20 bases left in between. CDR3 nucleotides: TGTGCCAGTAGCCGGCCGTTCGGCAGGGGTGGCAATCAGCCCCAGCATTTT. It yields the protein CASSRPFGRGGNQPQHF. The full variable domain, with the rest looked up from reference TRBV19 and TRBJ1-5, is DGGITQSPKYLFRKEGQNVTLSCEQNLNHDAMYWYRQDPGQGLRLIYYSQIVNDFQKGDIAEGYSVSREKKESFPLTVTSAQKNPTAFYLCASSRPFGRGGNQPQHFGDGTRLSIL.

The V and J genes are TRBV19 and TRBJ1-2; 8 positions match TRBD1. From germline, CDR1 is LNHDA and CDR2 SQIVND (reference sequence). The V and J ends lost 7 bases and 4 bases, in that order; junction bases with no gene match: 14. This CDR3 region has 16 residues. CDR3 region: CASMGLGQVGGYGYTF. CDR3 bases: TGTGCCAGTATGGGTCTGGGACAGGTCGGAGGCTATGGCTACACCTTC.

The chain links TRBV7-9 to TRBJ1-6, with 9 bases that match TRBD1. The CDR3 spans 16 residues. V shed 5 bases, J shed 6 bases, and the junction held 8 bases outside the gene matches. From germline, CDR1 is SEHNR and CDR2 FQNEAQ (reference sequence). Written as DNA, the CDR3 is TGTGCCAGCAGCCTCTATCTGGGACAGGGTAATTCACCCCTCCACTTT. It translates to CASSLYLGQGNSPLHF.

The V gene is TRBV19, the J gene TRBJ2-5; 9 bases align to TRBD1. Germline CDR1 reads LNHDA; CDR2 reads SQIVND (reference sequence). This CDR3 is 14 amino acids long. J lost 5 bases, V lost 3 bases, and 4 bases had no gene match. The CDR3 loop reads CASSITGGRETQYF. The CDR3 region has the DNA TGTGCCAGTAGTATTACAGGGGGCCGGGAGACCCAGTACTTC.

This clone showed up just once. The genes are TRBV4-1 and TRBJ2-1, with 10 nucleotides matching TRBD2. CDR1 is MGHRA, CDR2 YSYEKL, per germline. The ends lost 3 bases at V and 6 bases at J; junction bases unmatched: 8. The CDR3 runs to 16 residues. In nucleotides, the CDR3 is TGCGCCAGCAGCCAGTCCCCTAGCGGGGGCATCAATGAGCAGTTCTTC. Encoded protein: CASSQSPSGGINEQFF.

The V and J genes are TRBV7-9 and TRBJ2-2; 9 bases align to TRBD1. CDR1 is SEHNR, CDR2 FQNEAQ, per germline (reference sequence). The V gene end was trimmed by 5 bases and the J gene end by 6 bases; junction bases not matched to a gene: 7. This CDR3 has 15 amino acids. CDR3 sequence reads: CASSVGTGLSGELFF. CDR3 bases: TGTGCCAGCAGCGTCGGGACAGGGTTGTCCGGGGAGCTGTTTTTT. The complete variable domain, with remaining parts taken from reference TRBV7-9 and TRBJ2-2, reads DTGVSQNPRHKITKRGQNVTFRCDPISEHNRLYWYRQTLGQGPEFLTYFQNEAQLEKSRLLSDRFSAERPKGSFSTLEIQRTEQGDSAMYLCASSVGTGLSGELFFGEGSRLTVL.

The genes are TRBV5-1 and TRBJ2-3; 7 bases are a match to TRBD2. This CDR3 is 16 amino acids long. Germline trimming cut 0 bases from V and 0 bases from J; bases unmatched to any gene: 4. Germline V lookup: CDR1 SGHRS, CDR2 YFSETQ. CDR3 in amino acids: CASSLATSASTDTQYF. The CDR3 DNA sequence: TGCGCCAGCAGCTTGGCTACTAGCGCTAGCACAGATACGCAGTATTTT.

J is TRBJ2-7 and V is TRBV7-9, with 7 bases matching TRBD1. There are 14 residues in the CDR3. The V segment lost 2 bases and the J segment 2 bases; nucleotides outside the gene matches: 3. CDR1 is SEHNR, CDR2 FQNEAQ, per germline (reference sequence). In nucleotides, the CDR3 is TGTGCCAGCAGCTTAAGGGACAGACCCTACGAGCAGTACTTC. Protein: CASSLRDRPYEQYF.

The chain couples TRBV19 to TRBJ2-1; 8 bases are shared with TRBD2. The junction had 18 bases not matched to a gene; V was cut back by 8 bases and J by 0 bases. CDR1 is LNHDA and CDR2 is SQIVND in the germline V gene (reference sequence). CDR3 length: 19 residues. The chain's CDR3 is CASQSFGPGGLSSYNEQFF. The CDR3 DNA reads TGTGCCAGTCAATCTTTTGGGCCGGGGGGGCTAAGCTCCTACAATGAGCAGTTCTTC. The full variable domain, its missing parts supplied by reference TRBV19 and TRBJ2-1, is DGGITQSPKYLFRKEGQNVTLSCEQNLNHDAMYWYRQDPGQGLRLIYYSQIVNDFQKGDIAEGYSVSREKKESFPLTVTSAQKNPTAFYLCASQSFGPGGLSSYNEQFFGPGTRLTVL.

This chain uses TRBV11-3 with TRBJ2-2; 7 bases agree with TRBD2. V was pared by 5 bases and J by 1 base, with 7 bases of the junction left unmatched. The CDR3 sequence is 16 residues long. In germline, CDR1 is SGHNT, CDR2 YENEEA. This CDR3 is CASSQAGLLNTGELFF. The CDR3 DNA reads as TGTGCCAGCAGCCAAGCGGGACTACTGAACACCGGGGAGCTGTTTTTT.

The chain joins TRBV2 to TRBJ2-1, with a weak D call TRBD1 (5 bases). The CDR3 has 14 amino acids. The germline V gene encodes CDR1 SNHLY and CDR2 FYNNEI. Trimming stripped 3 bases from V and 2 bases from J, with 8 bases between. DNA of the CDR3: TGTGCCAGCAGTGAGCAAGGGGCCTACAATGAGCAGTTCTTC. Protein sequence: CASSEQGAYNEQFF. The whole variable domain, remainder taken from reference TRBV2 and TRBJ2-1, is EPEVTQTPSHQVTQMGQEVILRCVPISNHLYFYWYRQILGQKVEFLVSFYNNEISEKSEIFDDQFSVERPDGSNFTLKIRSTKLEDSAMYFCASSEQGAYNEQFFGPGTRLTVL.

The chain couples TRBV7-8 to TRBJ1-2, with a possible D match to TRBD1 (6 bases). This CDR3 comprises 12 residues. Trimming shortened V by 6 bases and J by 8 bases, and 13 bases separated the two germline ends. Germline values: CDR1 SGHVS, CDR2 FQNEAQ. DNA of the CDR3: TGTGCCAGCAGTTTTCAGGGGTCGGGCTACACCTTC. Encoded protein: CASSFQGSGYTF.

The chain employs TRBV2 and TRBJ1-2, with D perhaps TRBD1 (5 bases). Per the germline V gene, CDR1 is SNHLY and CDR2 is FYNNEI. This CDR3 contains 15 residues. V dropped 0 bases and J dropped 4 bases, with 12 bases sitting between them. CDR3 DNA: TGTGCCAGCAGTGAAGCGCCCGGGGGTACCTATGGCTACACCTTC. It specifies CASSEAPGGTYGYTF.

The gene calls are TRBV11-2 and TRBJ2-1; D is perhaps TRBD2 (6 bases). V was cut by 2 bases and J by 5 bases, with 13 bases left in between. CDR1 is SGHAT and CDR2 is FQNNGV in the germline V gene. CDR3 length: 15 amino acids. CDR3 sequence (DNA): TGTGCCAGCAGCTTAAGGCAGGGACTCAACAATGAGCAGTTCTTC. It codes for CASSLRQGLNNEQFF.

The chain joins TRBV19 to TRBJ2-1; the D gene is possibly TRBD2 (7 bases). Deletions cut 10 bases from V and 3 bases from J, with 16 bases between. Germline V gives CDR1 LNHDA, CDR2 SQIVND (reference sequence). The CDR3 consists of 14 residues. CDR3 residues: CATLQGGSYNEQFF. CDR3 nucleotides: TGTGCCACCCTACAGGGCGGGAGCTACAATGAGCAGTTCTTC.

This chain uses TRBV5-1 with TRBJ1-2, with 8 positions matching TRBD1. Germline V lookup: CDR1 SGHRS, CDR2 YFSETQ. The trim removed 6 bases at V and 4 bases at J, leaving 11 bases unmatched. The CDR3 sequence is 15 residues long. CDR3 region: CASTPITGGSYGYTF. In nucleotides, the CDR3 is TGCGCCAGCACCCCCATCACAGGGGGATCCTATGGCTACACCTTC.

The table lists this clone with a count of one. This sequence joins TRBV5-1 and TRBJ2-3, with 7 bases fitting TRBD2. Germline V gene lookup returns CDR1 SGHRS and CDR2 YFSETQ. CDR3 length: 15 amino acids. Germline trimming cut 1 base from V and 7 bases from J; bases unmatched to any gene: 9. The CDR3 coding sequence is TGCGCCAGCAGCTTGAGTCAACTAGCGACCAATACGCAGTATTTT. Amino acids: CASSLSQLATNTQYF. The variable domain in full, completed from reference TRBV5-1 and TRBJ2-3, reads KAGVTQTPRYLIKTRGQQVTLSCSPISGHRSVSWYQQTPGQGLQFLFEYFSETQRNKGNFPGRFSGRQFSNSRSEMNVSTLELGDSALYLCASSLSQLATNTQYFGPGTRLTVL.

The DNA for the CDR3 is TGTCCATGGGCGTGGAGGGGAACTGAAGCTTTCTTT. This codes for CPWAWRGTEAFF. The chain recombines TRBV28 with TRBJ1-1, with D perhaps matching TRBD1 (5 bases). Germline-derived CDR1 and CDR2 are MDHEN and SYDVKM. This CDR3 region has 12 residues.

CDR3 nucleotides: TGTGCCAGCAGCCAAGGAGGTACAGATACGCAGTATTTT. The encoded protein is CASSQGGTDTQYF. The chain carries TRBV3-1 (or the pseudogene TRBV3-2) and TRBJ2-3; D is uncertain. The CDR3 is made up of 13 amino acids. Germline V gives CDR1 LGHDT, CDR2 YNNKEL (reference sequence). V was trimmed by 1 base and J by 3 bases, leaving 5 bases between them.

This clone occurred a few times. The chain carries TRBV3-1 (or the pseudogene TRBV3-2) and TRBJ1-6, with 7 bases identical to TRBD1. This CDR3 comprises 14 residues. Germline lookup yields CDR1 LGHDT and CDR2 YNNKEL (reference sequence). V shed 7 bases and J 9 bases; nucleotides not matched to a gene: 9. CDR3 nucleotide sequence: TGTGCCAGCACAGTCCGGGACAGCGGTTCACCCCTCCACTTT. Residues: CASTVRDSGSPLHF.

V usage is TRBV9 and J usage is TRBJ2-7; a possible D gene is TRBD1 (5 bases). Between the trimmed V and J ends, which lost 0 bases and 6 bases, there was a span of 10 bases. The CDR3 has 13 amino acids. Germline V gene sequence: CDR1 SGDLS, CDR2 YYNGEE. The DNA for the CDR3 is TGTGCCAGCAGCGTAGTTGGGGCCACCGAGCAGTACTTC. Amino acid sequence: CASSVVGATEQYF.

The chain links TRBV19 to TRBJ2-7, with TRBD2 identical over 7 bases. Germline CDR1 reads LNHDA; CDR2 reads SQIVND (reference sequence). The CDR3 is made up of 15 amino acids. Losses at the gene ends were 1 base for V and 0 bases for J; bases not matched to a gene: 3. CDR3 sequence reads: CASSIVASGSYEQYF. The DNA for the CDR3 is TGTGCCAGTAGTATAGTTGCTAGCGGCTCCTACGAGCAGTACTTC.

CDR3 nucleotide sequence: TGTGCCAGCCACCGCGTGTTACTAGCGGGCCTGCCAGATACGCAGTATTTT. Translated, it gives CASHRVLLAGLPDTQYF. The chain combines TRBV2 with TRBJ2-3; 9 bases agree with TRBD2. Germline CDR1 and CDR2: SNHLY and FYNNEI. Unmatched junction bases numbered 16, after V lost 8 bases and J lost 4 bases. CDR3 length: 17 amino acids. The variable domain in full, completed from reference TRBV2 and TRBJ2-3, reads EPEVTQTPSHQVTQMGQEVILRCVPISNHLYFYWYRQILGQKVEFLVSFYNNEISEKSEIFDDQFSVERPDGSNFTLKIRSTKLEDSAMYFCASHRVLLAGLPDTQYFGPGTRLTVL.

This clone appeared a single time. The CDR3 sequence: CASSVAGGPSYNEQFF. CDR3 bases: TGTGCCAGCAGCGTAGCGGGAGGGCCATCCTACAATGAGCAGTTCTTC. The rearrangement uses TRBV9 and TRBJ2-1, with TRBD2 identical over 8 bases. V trimming: 0 bases; J trimming: 1 base; junction bases outside the gene matches: 3. Germline values: CDR1 SGDLS, CDR2 YYNGEE. The CDR3 contains 16 residues.

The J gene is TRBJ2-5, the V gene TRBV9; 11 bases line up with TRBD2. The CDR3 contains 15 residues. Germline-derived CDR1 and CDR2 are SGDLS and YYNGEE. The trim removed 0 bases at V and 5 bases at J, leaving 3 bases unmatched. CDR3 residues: CASSVGGLAGETQYF. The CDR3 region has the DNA TGTGCCAGCAGCGTAGGTGGACTAGCGGGCGAGACCCAGTACTTC.

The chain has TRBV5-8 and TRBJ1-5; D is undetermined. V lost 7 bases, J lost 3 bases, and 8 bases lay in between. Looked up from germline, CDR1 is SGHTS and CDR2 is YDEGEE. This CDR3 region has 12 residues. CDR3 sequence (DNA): TGTGCCAGCGAGGAGAACAATCAGCCCCAGCATTTT. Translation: CASEENNQPQHF.

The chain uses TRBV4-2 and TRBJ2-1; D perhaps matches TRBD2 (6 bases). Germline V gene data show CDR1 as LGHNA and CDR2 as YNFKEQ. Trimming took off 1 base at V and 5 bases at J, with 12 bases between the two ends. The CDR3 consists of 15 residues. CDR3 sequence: CASSQGERVHNEQFF. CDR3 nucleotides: TGTGCCAGCAGCCAAGGGGAGCGGGTTCACAATGAGCAGTTCTTC.

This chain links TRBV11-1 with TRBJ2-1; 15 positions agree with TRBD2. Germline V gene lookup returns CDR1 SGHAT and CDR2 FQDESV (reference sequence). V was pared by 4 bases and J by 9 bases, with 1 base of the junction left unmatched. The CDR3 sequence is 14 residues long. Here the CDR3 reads CASSSGLAGGEQFF. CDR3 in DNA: TGTGCCAGCAGCTCGGGACTAGCGGGAGGTGAGCAGTTCTTC.

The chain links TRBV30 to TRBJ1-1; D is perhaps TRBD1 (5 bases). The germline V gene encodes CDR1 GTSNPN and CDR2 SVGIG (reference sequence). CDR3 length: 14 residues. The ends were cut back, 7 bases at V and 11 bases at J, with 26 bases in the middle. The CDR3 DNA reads TGTGCCTTACAGCCGGGGACTGTGGGCGAGCGGGCTTTCTTT. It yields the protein CALQPGTVGERAFF.

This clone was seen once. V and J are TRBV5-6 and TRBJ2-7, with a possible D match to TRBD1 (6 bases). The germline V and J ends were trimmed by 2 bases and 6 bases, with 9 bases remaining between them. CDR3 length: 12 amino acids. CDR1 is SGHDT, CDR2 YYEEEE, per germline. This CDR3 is CASSFLGAEQYV. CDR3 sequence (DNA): TGTGCCAGCAGCTTTTTGGGGGCCGAGCAGTACGTC.